The rows below give T cell receptor beta chains drawn from one sample of a study of shared clonotypes between healthy human individuals. The repertoire was sequenced with immunoSEQ multiplex PCR; TCRdb's copy has only in-frame clones and lacks some. The table has 950,000 to 1,300,000 clones, around 76% seen once. Specimen: memory CD4+ T cells sorted from blood. These receptors came from a man aged 18 to 30 in good health. The CDR3 runs from the conserved cysteine through the conserved F or W. The order of the fields is clone size, V gene, D gene, J gene, CDR3 DNA, CDR3 protein. D genes are given only for firm matches. The size entry is marked missing in some rows and otherwise reads once, few, many or a size class.

few,TRBV30,.,TRBJ1-6,TGTGCCTGGTCCCTCCCACAGGGCTATTCACCCCTCCACTTT,CAWSLPQGYSPLHF
.,TRBV15,.,TRBJ2-5,TGTGCCACCAGCAGAGATCTGGCGGCAGGGCAAGAGACCCAGTACTTC,CATSRDLAAGQETQYF
.,TRBV2,.,TRBJ1-5,TGTGCCAGCAGTGATGGGCAGCTAGTCTATAGCAATCAGCCCCAGCATTTT,CASSDGQLVYSNQPQHF
.,TRBV5-1,TRBD1,TRBJ1-5,TGCGCCAGCAGCTTGGAAGGACAGGCTAATCAGCCCCAGCATTTT,CASSLEGQANQPQHF
.,TRBV27,.,TRBJ2-5,TGTGCCAGCAGTCCGACTGCACTGTGGGAGACCCAGTACTTC,CASSPTALWETQYF
.,TRBV5-1,.,TRBJ2-2,TGCGCCAGCAGCGTTACGAACACCGGGGAGCTGTTTTTT,CASSVTNTGELFF
.,TRBV11-3,.,TRBJ2-1,TGTGCCAGCAGCTTAGACCTGTCCAATGAGCAGTTCTTC,CASSLDLSNEQFF
.,TRBV7-9,.,TRBJ1-1,TGTGCCAGCAGCCCGTCCTACGGGGAGGGGACTGAAGCTTTCTTT,CASSPSYGEGTEAFF
.,TRBV7-2,.,TRBJ2-1,TGTGCCAGCAGCTTCCCCGGCCAGACCCCTATCTACAATGAGCAGTTCTTC,CASSFPGQTPIYNEQFF
few,TRBV5-1,.,TRBJ1-6,TGCGCCAGCAGCTCTCGGACAGATGGTTCACCCCTCCACTTT,CASSSRTDGSPLHF
.,TRBV9,TRBD1,TRBJ1-1,TGTGCCAGCACTCGGGGACAGCTAATGAACACTGAAGCTTTCTTT,CASTRGQLMNTEAFF
.,TRBV15,.,TRBJ2-6,TGTGCCACCAGCTCCCAGGTATCTGGGGCCAACGTCCTGACTTTC,CATSSQVSGANVLTF
.,TRBV6-5,.,TRBJ2-1,TGTGCCAGCAGTTACTCCGCAGGGTCCTACAATGAGCAGTTCTTC,CASSYSAGSYNEQFF
.,TRBV11-3,.,TRBJ2-1,TGTGCCAGCAGCTTAGGTGCCAGGTACAATGAGCAGTTCTTC,CASSLGARYNEQFF
.,TRBV5-1,.,TRBJ2-2,TGCGCCAGCAGCCGGGCCCCAGCGAACACCGGGGAGCTGTTTTTT,CASSRAPANTGELFF
.,TRBV15,.,TRBJ1-2,TGTGCCACCAGCAGAGATCAAGTTAACTATGGCTACACCTTC,CATSRDQVNYGYTF
.,TRBV7-2,TRBD1,TRBJ2-3,TGTGCCAGCAGCTACCAGACAGGGGGCACAGATACGCAGTATTTT,CASSYQTGGTDTQYF
.,TRBV11-2,.,TRBJ2-6,TGTGCCAGCAGCTCACTCCTGTCTGGGGCCAACGTCCTGACTTTC,CASSSLLSGANVLTF
.,TRBV6-1,.,TRBJ2-6,TGTGCCAGCAGGTCAGCAGGCTCTGGGGCCAACGTCCTGACTTTC,CASRSAGSGANVLTF
.,TRBV29-1,.,TRBJ1-3,TGCAGCGTGGGGGGCAATCTTGCCTCTGGAAACACCATATATTTT,CSVGGNLASGNTIYF
.,TRBV27,TRBD1,TRBJ2-7,TGTGCCAGCAGGGCGTCGGGACAGGGGGCGGGGGAGCAGTACTTC,CASRASGQGAGEQYF
.,TRBV14,.,TRBJ2-7,TGTGCCAGCAGCCAACCCAGGAGGGCGCTTGTCTTGAGTAACTACGAGCAGTACTTC,CASSQPRRALVLSNYEQYF
once,TRBV6-5,TRBD2,TRBJ2-5,TGTGCCAGCAGCCGACTAGCGGGAGGGGGAGAGACCCAGTACTTC,CASSRLAGGGETQYF
.,TRBV10-1,.,TRBJ2-1,TGCGCCAGCAGTGAGAACTACGGCAATGAGCAGTTCTTC,CASSENYGNEQFF